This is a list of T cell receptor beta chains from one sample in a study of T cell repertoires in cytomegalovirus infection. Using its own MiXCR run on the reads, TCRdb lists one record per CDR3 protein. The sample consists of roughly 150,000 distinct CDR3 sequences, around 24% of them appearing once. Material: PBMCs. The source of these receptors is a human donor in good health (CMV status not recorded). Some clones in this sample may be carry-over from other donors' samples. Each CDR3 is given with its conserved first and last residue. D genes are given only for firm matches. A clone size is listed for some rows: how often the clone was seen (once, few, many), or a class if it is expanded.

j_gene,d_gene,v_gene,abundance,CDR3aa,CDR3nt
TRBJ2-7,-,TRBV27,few,CASTLRGTAPYEQYF,TGTGCCAGCACCCTCCGGGGGACAGCCCCCTACGAGCAGTACTTC
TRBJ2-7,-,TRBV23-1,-,CASSQIGRSGVELPYEQYF,TGCGCCAGCAGTCAAATCGGGAGGTCAGGGGTGGAACTTCCCTACGAGCAGTACTTC
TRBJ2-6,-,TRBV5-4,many,CASSFLSGANVLTF,TGTGCCAGCAGCTTTCTATCTGGGGCCAACGTCCTGACTTTC
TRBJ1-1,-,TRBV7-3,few,CASSLSGDTEAFF,TGTGCCAGCAGCTTATCGGGGGACACTGAAGCTTTCTTT
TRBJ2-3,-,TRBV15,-,CATSAATPGDTQYF,TGTGCCACCAGCGCGGCTACCCCCGGGGATACGCAGTATTTT
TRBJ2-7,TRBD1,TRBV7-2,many,CASSTDREAYEQYF,TGTGCCAGCAGTACGGACAGGGAGGCCTACGAGCAGTACTTC
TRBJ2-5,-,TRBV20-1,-,CSAPTVQETQYF,TGCAGTGCCCCGACAGTCCAAGAGACCCAGTACTTC
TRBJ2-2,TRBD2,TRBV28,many,CASSFSGLAAGELFF,TGTGCCAGCAGTTTCTCTGGACTAGCCGCCGGGGAGCTGTTTTTT
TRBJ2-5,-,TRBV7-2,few,CASNFEGMETQYF,TGTGCCAGCAATTTCGAGGGCATGGAGACCCAGTACTTC
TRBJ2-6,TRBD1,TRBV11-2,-,CASSLRQGAGANVLTF,TGTGCCAGCAGCCTTCGACAGGGGGCTGGGGCCAACGTCCTGACTTTC
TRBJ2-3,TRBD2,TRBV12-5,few,CASGLVLDRTSGTNNTQYF,TGTGCTAGTGGTTTGGTCCTGGATCGAACTAGCGGGACGAATAATACGCAGTATTTT
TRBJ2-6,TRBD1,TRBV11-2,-,CASSSGQTSSGANVLTF,TGTGCCAGCAGCTCGGGACAGACTTCCTCTGGGGCCAACGTCCTGACTTTC
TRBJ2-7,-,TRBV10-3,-,CAISEGTASYEQYF,TGTGCCATCAGCGAGGGGACCGCGTCTTACGAGCAGTACTTC
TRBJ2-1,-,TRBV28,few,CASMSSYNEQFF,TGTGCCAGCATGAGCTCCTACAATGAGCAGTTCTTC
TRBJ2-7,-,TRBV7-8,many,CASSYSRVQAYEQYF,TGTGCCAGCAGTTATAGCAGGGTACAGGCCTACGAGCAGTACTTC
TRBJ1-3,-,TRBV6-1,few,CASSLIESEVGNTIYF,TGTGCCAGCAGTCTCATTGAGTCCGAGGTGGGAAACACCATATATTTT
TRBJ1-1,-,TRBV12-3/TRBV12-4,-,CASRGHLNTEAFF,TGTGCCAGCAGAGGACACCTGAACACTGAAGCTTTCTTT
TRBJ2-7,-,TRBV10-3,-,CAIGGGHEQYF,TGTGCCATCGGGGGGGGCCACGAGCAGTACTTC
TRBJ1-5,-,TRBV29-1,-,CSVELGANQPQHF,TGCAGCGTTGAATTGGGGGCTAATCAGCCCCAGCATTTT
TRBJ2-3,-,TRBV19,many,CASSPGRLSTDTQYF,TGTGCCAGTAGCCCGGGGCGCCTTAGCACAGATACGCAGTATTTT
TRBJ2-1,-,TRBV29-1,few,CSVPGRRFLDEQFF,TGCAGCGTTCCCGGGAGAAGGTTTTTGGATGAGCAGTTCTTC
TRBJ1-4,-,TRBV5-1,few,CASSLGGIGREKLFF,TGCGCCAGCAGCTTGGGAGGCATTGGGCGTGAAAAACTGTTTTTT
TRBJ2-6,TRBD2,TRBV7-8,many,CASSLFSGGATGANVLTF,TGTGCCAGCAGCTTATTTAGCGGGGGGGCCACTGGGGCCAACGTCCTGACTTTC
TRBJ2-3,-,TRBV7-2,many,CASRPAGTDTQYF,TGTGCCAGCAGACCCGCCGGGACAGATACGCAGTATTTT
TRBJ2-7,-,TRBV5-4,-,CASSLDRVGEQYF,TGTGCCAGCAGCTTGGACAGGGTGGGGGAGCAGTACTTC
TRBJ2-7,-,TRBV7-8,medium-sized,CASSLVAYGYEQYF,TGTGCCAGCAGCTTAGTGGCCTATGGCTACGAGCAGTACTTC
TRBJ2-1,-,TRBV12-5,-,CASGLGLDNEQFF,TGTGCTAGTGGCCTCGGACTTGACAATGAGCAGTTCTTC
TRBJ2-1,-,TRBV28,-,CASSTFRDGSYNEQFF,TGTGCCAGCAGTACCTTCCGGGACGGGTCCTACAATGAGCAGTTCTTC
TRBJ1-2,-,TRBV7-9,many,CASSLVGEYTF,TGTGCCAGCAGCTTGGTTGGGGAATACACCTTC
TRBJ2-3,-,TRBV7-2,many,CASSLMGDLTDTQYF,TGTGCCAGCAGCTTAATGGGGGACCTCACAGATACGCAGTATTTT
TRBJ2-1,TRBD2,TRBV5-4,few,CASSFGGAGSYNEQFF,TGTGCCAGCAGTTTCGGGGGGGCCGGCTCCTACAATGAGCAGTTCTTC
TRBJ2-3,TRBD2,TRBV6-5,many,CASRLRLGTSGTDTQYF,TGTGCCAGCAGGCTACGCCTCGGGACTAGCGGCACAGATACGCAGTATTTT
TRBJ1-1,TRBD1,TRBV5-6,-,CASSVLIGTGILDTEAFF,TGTGCCAGCAGCGTCTTGATTGGGACAGGGATTCTGGACACTGAAGCTTTCTTT
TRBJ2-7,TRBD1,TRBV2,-,CASSETGQFAYEQYF,TGTGCCAGCAGTGAAACGGGACAGTTCGCCTACGAGCAGTACTTC
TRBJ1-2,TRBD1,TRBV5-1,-,CASSSITGTGNGYTF,TGCGCCAGCAGCTCCATCACCGGGACAGGGAATGGCTACACCTTC
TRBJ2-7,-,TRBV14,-,CASSTGPYEQYF,TGTGCCAGCAGCACGGGGCCCTACGAGCAGTACTTC
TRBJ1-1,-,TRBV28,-,CANTPPDSNTEAFF,TGTGCCAACACCCCCCCGGACAGTAACACTGAAGCTTTCTTT
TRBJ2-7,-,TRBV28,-,CASSLRPGPPYEQYF,TGTGCCAGCAGTTTACGCCCGGGACCGCCCTACGAGCAGTACTTC
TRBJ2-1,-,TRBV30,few,CAWSVGPYNEQFF,TGTGCCTGGAGTGTAGGCCCCTACAATGAGCAGTTCTTC
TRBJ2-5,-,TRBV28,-,CASRTGTTNQEAQYF,TGTGCCAGCAGGACGGGGACAACTAACCAAGAGGCCCAGTACTTC
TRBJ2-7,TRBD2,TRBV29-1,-,CSVSGTSGSKLFF,TGCAGCGTTTCCGGGACTAGCGGGAGCAAATTGTTCTTC
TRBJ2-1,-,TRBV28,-,CASSRTYNEQFF,TGTGCCAGCAGCCGAACCTACAATGAGCAGTTCTTC
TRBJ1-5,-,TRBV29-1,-,CSVTGVGQPQHF,TGCAGCGTGACAGGCGTGGGGCAGCCCCAGCATTTT
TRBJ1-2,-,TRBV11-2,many,CASSPAGRSYGYTF,TGTGCCAGCAGCCCCGCCGGCAGAAGCTATGGCTACACCTTC
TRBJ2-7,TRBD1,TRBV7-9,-,CASSLQGAGYEQYF,TGTGCCAGCAGCTTACAGGGGGCCGGCTACGAGCAGTACTTC
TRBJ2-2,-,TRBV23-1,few,CASSPIPRPGELFF,TGCGCCAGCAGTCCGATACCCCGTCCCGGGGAGCTGTTTTTT
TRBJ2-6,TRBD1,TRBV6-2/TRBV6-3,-,CASSYFRDRASSGANVLTF,TGTGCCAGCAGTTACTTCCGGGACAGGGCAAGCTCTGGGGCCAACGTCCTGACTTTC
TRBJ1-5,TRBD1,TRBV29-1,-,CSVATGVDQPQHF,TGCAGCGTAGCTACAGGGGTCGATCAGCCCCAGCATTTT
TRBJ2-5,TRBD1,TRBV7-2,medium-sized,CASSTRDRGGPQRVALPQYF,TGTGCCAGCAGCACGAGGGACAGGGGAGGCCCCCAACGAGTCGCCTTACCCCAGTACTTC
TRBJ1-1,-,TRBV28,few,CASTDSLGTEAFF,TGTGCCAGCACCGACTCCCTCGGGACTGAAGCTTTCTTT
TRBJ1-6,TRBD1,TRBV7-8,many,CASSLDGTGSSYNSPLHF,TGTGCCAGCAGCTTAGACGGGACAGGCAGCTCCTATAATTCACCCCTCCACTTT
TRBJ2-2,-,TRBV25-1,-,CASRDNTNTGELFF,TGTGCCAGCAGGGACAATACGAACACCGGGGAGCTGTTTTTT
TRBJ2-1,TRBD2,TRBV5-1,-,CASSFRVAGDNEQFF,TGCGCCAGCAGCTTTAGAGTAGCGGGGGACAATGAGCAGTTCTTC
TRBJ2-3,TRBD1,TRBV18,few,CASSPLGQGNTDTQYF,TGTGCCAGCTCACCACTGGGACAGGGAAACACAGATACGCAGTATTTT
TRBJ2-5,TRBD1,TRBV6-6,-,CASSKGAGETQYF,TGTGCCAGCAGTAAGGGGGCGGGAGAGACCCAGTACTTC